The 25 T cell receptor beta chains below come from one sample, sequenced in a study of T cell responses to AZD1222 COVID-19 vaccine. Repertoires were generated with immunoSEQ multiplex PCR, while TCRdb's copy carries only in-frame clones and drops some. The data contain more than 95,000 clones, roughly 90% of them singletons. This material consisted of peripheral blood, taken 28 days after the second AZD1222 dose. Receptor source: an adult who received the AZD1222 COVID-19 vaccine.

The CDR3 region is CATSRRWDSGNTIYF. The CDR3 region has the DNA TGTGCCACCAGCAGACGATGGGACTCTGGAAACACCATATATTTT. The rearrangement uses TRBV15 and TRBJ1-3; D not resolved. Per the germline V gene, CDR1 is LNHNV and CDR2 is YYDKDF (reference sequence). Trimming removed 2 bases from V and 0 bases from J, with 8 bases in between. This CDR3 comprises 15 residues.

This clone has just one count. The chain recombines TRBV7-2 with TRBJ2-7; TRBD2 matches at 12 bases. V trimming: 5 bases; J trimming: 1 base; junction bases outside the gene matches: 12. The CDR3 sequence is 18 residues long. Germline V gives CDR1 SGHTA, CDR2 FQGNSA. The CDR3 DNA sequence: TGTGCCAGCAGCCCTTCGACTAGCGGGAGACATATTTCCTACGAGCAGTACTTC. Amino acids: CASSPSTSGRHISYEQYF.

Turning to this clone: The junction differs from germline at one of its ends, possibly a read error. V usage is TRBV27 and J usage is TRBJ2-2; the D gene is possibly TRBD2 (5 bases). The CDR3 runs to 14 residues. Germline lookup yields CDR1 MNHEY and CDR2 SMNVEV (reference sequence). The CDR3 DNA sequence: TGTGCCAGCAGTATATCCGAGGGAGCCGGGGAGCTGTTTTTT. Translation: CASSISEGAGELFF.

V is TRBV7-9 and J is TRBJ1-2; D gene uncertain. V lost 0 bases and J lost 2, with 10 bases in between. The CDR3 is 15 amino acids. From germline, CDR1 is SEHNR and CDR2 FQNEAQ (reference sequence). The CDR3 loop is CASSLALAENYGYTF. Written as DNA, the CDR3 is TGTGCCAGCAGCTTAGCGCTTGCGGAAAACTATGGCTACACCTTC.

The rearrangement joins TRBV9 to TRBJ2-2; D may correspond to TRBD1 or TRBD2 (6 bases each). Germline V CDR1 and CDR2: SGDLS, YYNGEE. The CDR3 totals 16 residues. V lost 0 bases and J lost 1, with 10 bases in between. The CDR3 loop is CASSVAGGGNTGELFF. The DNA of the CDR3 is TGTGCCAGCAGCGTAGCCGGGGGCGGGAACACCGGGGAGCTGTTTTTT. The entire variable domain, with the rest obtained from reference TRBV9 and TRBJ2-2, is as follows: DSGVTQTPKHLITATGQRVTLRCSPRSGDLSVYWYQQSLDQGLQFLIQYYNGEERAKGNILERFSAQQFPDLHSELNLSSLELGDSALYFCASSVAGGGNTGELFFGEGSRLTVL.

The CDR3 loop reads CASSVISSDTQYF. CDR3 DNA sequence: TGTGCCAGCAGCGTCATCAGCTCAGATACGCAGTATTTT. The rearrangement uses TRBV9 and TRBJ2-3; D ambiguous. Per the germline V gene, CDR1 is SGDLS and CDR2 is YYNGEE. The V and J ends lost 2 bases and 4 bases respectively, with 8 bases between them. The CDR3 runs to 13 residues.

The chain has TRBV4-1 and TRBJ1-3, with 8 bases fitting TRBD1. Germline V gene sequence: CDR1 MGHRA, CDR2 YSYEKL. V was clipped by 0 bases and J by 0 bases; unmatched bases: 4. CDR3 size: 17 residues. CDR3 amino acids: CASSQDQGQASGNTIYF. The CDR3 region has the DNA TGCGCCAGCAGCCAAGATCAGGGACAGGCCTCTGGAAACACCATATATTTT.

This chain's CDR3 is CASSPLGGTFNYGYTF. CDR3 nucleotide sequence: TGTGCCAGCAGCCCGCTTGGGGGGACATTTAACTATGGCTACACCTTC. This chain connects TRBV7-6 to TRBJ1-2, with D possibly matching TRBD1 (6 bases). The ends were cut back, 5 bases at V and 1 base at J, with 17 bases in the middle. Germline V gives CDR1 SGHVS, CDR2 FNYEAQ. This CDR3 spans 16 amino acids.

The rearrangement uses TRBV29-1 and TRBJ2-5; 9 nucleotides match TRBD1. The CDR3 totals 12 residues. Germline CDR1 SQVTM, CDR2 ANQGSEA. V lost 4 bases, J lost 5 bases, and 2 bases stayed unmatched. The CDR3 coding sequence is TGCAGCGTTGGACAGGGGGATGAGACCCAGTACTTC. It translates to CSVGQGDETQYF.

The chain carries TRBV5-4 and TRBJ2-5; the D call may be TRBD1 or TRBD2 (6 bases each). CDR1 is SGHNT and CDR2 is YYREEE in the germline V gene (reference sequence). The CDR3 contains 15 residues. V was clipped by 0 bases and J by 5 bases, with 14 bases between them. CDR3 sequence reads: CASSLDEGGSETQYF. Written as DNA, the CDR3 is TGTGCCAGCAGCTTGGATGAAGGGGGGTCGGAGACCCAGTACTTC.

Comment on this clone: The junction departs from germline at one end; a sequencing error may be responsible. The chain recombines TRBV28 with TRBJ1-2; a weak D match, TRBD1 (6 bases). The length of the CDR3 is 15 residues. Germline V CDR1 and CDR2: MDHEN, SYDVKM. CDR3 sequence: CASSPWRGPNNGYTF. For the CDR3, the DNA is TGTGCCAGCAGTCCATGGCGGGGGCCTAACAATGGCTACACCTTC.

The CDR3 nucleotides read TGTGCCAGCAGCTTCGGGACAGAGGCTTACGAGCAGTACTTC. Translating it yields CASSFGTEAYEQYF. The gene calls are TRBV11-2 and TRBJ2-7; 7 bases fit TRBD1. The CDR3 loop spans 14 amino acids. Trimming at V came to 3 bases and at J to 4 bases, leaving 6 bases not matched to a gene. Germline CDR1 and CDR2: SGHAT and FQNNGV.

The V and J genes are TRBV7-3 and TRBJ2-2; a possible D gene is TRBD2 (5 bases). V lost 1 base to trimming and J lost 0 bases, with 9 bases between them. CDR1 SGHTA and CDR2 FQGTGA come from the germline V gene. The CDR3 spans 16 residues. As DNA, the CDR3 is TGTGCCAGCAGCTTAAGTAGCGTACCGAACACCGGGGAGCTGTTTTTT. It is translated as CASSLSSVPNTGELFF.

The rearrangement uses TRBV7-9 and TRBJ1-2, with unresolved D. The germline CDR1 and CDR2 sequences are SEHNR and FQNEAQ (reference sequence). V shed 5 bases and J shed 4 bases, with 11 bases lying between them. The CDR3 length is 13 residues. The CDR3 protein is CASSLGLVYGYTF. The CDR3, as DNA: TGTGCCAGCAGCCTAGGGCTAGTCTATGGCTACACCTTC.

Here the CDR3 reads CASRSTSRGNYEQYF. DNA for the CDR3: TGTGCCAGCAGATCTACTAGCAGGGGAAACTACGAGCAGTACTTC. The chain joins TRBV28 to TRBJ2-7, with D perhaps given as TRBD1 or TRBD2 (6 bases each). Trimming left V 6 bases short and J 3 bases short, with 18 bases between. The CDR3 extends over 15 amino acids. CDR1 MDHEN and CDR2 SYDVKM come from the germline V gene.

V and J are TRBV18 and TRBJ1-2; tentative D call: TRBD1 (6 bases). This CDR3 is 13 amino acids long. Germline assignment: CDR1 KGHSH and CDR2 LQKENI. Trimming took off 0 bases at V and 11 bases at J, with 13 bases between the two ends. CDR3 in DNA: TGTGCCAGCTCACCACCGGACAGTCTTAAGTACACCTTC. Protein sequence: CASSPPDSLKYTF.

V and J are TRBV7-2 and TRBJ1-1; D unresolved. This CDR3 has 14 amino acids. Trimming removed 0 bases at V and 5 bases at J, with 10 bases between. Germline lookup yields CDR1 SGHTA and CDR2 FQGNSA. CDR3 residues: CASSLAFKVTEAFF. CDR3 nucleotides: TGTGCCAGCAGCTTAGCGTTCAAGGTAACTGAAGCTTTCTTT.

This clone was seen just once. The CDR3 spells CASSVALGTASSYEQYF. Written as DNA, the CDR3 is TGTGCCAGCAGCGTAGCTTTAGGGACAGCTAGCTCCTACGAGCAGTACTTC. V is TRBV9 and J is TRBJ2-7, with 7 bases fitting TRBD1. V gave up 0 bases and J gave up 0 bases; unmatched junction bases: 9. The CDR3 has 17 amino acids. CDR1 and CDR2 (germline): SGDLS, YYNGEE. Full variable domain (rest looked up from reference TRBV9 and TRBJ2-7): DSGVTQTPKHLITATGQRVTLRCSPRSGDLSVYWYQQSLDQGLQFLIQYYNGEERAKGNILERFSAQQFPDLHSELNLSSLELGDSALYFCASSVALGTASSYEQYFGPGTRLTVT.

As concerns this clone: This is likely a read error, given that the CDR3 carries no conserved phenylalanine or tryptophan at its end. The rearrangement joins TRBV7-9 to TRBJ1-2; D remains ambiguous. V gave up 3 bases and J gave up 5 bases, with 10 bases separating them. CDR3 length: 13 amino acids. The germline CDR1 and CDR2 sequences are SEHNR and FQNEAQ (reference sequence). CDR3 DNA sequence: TGTGCCAGCAGCTTGGGCAGTTCGTATGGCTACACCCTC. Protein: CASSLGSSYGYTL.

The gene calls are TRBV4-2 and TRBJ1-6; D is perhaps TRBD1 (5 bases). In germline, CDR1 is LGHNA, CDR2 YNFKEQ. Deletions cut 6 bases from V and 7 bases from J, with 13 bases between. The CDR3 loop spans 14 amino acids. CDR3 amino acids: CASRATQGNSPLHF. Written as DNA, the CDR3 is TGTGCCAGCAGAGCAACCCAGGGAAATTCACCCCTCCACTTT.

V usage is TRBV6-5 and J usage is TRBJ1-5; D remains unclear. Germline CDR1 MNHEY, CDR2 SVGAGI. This CDR3 is 14 amino acids long. V was trimmed by 6 bases and J by 4 bases, leaving 13 bases between them. The CDR3 bases are TGTGCCAGCAGCAACCCCGGGGTGAATCAGCCCCAGCATTTT. Amino acids: CASSNPGVNQPQHF.

The chain has TRBV10-3 and TRBJ1-2; D unresolved. Between the trimmed V and J ends, which lost 3 bases and 2 bases, there was a span of 13 bases. From germline, CDR1 is ENHRY and CDR2 SYGVKD. The CDR3 is 15 residues long. CDR3 region: CAISDTALDNYGYTF. The CDR3 nucleotides are TGTGCCATCAGTGACACTGCACTGGACAACTATGGCTACACCTTC.

V usage is TRBV5-1 and J usage is TRBJ2-5; a weak D match, TRBD1 (6 bases). This CDR3 has 13 amino acids. The V gene lost 6 bases and the J gene lost 2 bases, with 11 bases spanning the gap. The germline V gene has CDR1 SGHRS and CDR2 YFSETQ. The CDR3 bases are TGCGCCAGCAATAGGGGGTCTCAAGAGACCCAGTACTTC. Translated, it gives CASNRGSQETQYF. The whole variable domain, remainder taken from reference TRBV5-1 and TRBJ2-5, is KAGVTQTPRYLIKTRGQQVTLSCSPISGHRSVSWYQQTPGQGLQFLFEYFSETQRNKGNFPGRFSGRQFSNSRSEMNVSTLELGDSALYLCASNRGSQETQYFGPGTRLLVL.

The rearrangement uses TRBV15 and TRBJ1-4; D is unclear. This CDR3 has 15 residues. Germline V gene data show CDR1 as LNHNV and CDR2 as YYDKDF (reference sequence). V lost 0 bases and J lost 3, with 8 bases in between. In nucleotides, the CDR3 is TGTGCCACCAGCAGAGAGGGCGCTTCTAATGAAAAACTGTTTTTT. As protein: CATSREGASNEKLFF.

The chain has TRBV27 and TRBJ1-6, with D possibly being TRBD1 (6 bases). The CDR3 length is 15 residues. Germline V gene lookup returns CDR1 MNHEY and CDR2 SMNVEV (reference sequence). V lost 5 bases and J 9 bases, leaving 17 bases between the germline ends. The CDR3 sequence: CASSLPGRGRSPLHF. The CDR3 coding sequence is TGTGCCAGCAGTCTCCCCGGGCGGGGGCGTTCACCCCTCCACTTT.